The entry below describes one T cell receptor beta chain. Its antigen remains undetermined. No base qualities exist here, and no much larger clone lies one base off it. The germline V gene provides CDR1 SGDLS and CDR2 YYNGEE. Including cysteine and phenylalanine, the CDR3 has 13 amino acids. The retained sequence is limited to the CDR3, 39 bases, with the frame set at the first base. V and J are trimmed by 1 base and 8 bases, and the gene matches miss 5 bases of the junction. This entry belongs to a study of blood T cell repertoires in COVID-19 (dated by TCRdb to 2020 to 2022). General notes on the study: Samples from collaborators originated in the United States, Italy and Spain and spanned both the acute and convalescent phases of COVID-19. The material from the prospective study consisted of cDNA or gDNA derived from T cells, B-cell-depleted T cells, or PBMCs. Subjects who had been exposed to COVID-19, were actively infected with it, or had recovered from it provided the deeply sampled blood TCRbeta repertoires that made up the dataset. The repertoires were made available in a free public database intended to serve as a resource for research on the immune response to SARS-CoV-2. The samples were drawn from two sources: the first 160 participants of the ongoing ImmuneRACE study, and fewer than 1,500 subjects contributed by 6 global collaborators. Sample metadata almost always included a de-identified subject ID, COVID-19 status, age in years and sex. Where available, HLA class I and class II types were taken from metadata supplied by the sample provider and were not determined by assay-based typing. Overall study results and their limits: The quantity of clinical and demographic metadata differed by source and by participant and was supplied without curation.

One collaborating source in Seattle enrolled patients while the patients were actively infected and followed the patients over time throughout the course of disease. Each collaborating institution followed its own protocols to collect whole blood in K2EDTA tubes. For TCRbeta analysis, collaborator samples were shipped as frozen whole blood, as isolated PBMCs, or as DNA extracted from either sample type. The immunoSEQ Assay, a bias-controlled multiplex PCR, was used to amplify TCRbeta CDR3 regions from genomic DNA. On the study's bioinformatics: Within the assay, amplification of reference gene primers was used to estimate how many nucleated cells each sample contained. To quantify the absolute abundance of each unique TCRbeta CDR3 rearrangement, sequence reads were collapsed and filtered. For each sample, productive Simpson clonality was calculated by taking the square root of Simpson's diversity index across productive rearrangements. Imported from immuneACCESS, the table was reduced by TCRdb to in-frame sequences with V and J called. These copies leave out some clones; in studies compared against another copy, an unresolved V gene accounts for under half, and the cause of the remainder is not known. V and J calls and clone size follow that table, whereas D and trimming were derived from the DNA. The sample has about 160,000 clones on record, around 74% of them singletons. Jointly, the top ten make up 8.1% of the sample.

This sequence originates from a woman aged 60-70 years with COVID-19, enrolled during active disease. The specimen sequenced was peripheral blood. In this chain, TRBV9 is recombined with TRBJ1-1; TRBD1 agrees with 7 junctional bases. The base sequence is TGTGCCAGCAGCGTATCAGGGGGTTTGGAAGCTTTCTTT. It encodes CASSVSGGLEAFF.